The 17 T cell receptor beta chains below all came from one sample that was sequenced in a study. TCRdb independently ran MiXCR on the RT-PCR reads; one entry per CDR3 protein. The data contain about 700,000 distinct CDR3 sequences, over 12% of them singletons. The sample was memory CD4+ T cells from blood. These receptors all stem from a female donor in good health, serving as a healthy control.

A word on this clonotype: This may arise from a read error, as a much more abundant clone is one base away. Here the CDR3 reads CASSVGRSQETQHF. CDR3 nucleotide sequence: TGTGCCAGCAGCGTCGGGAGGAGCCAAGAGACCCAGCACTTC. The V and J genes are TRBV9 and TRBJ2-5; TRBD2 agrees at 7 bases. Germline CDR1 is SGDLS and CDR2 is YYNGEE. The CDR3 totals 14 residues.

This clonotype turned up a few times. The rearrangement links TRBV7-3 to TRBJ2-1; D is unresolved. Germline-derived CDR1 and CDR2 are SGHTA and FQGTGA. Trimming removed 1 base from V and 12 bases from J, with 13 bases in between. This CDR3 comprises 13 residues. CDR3 nucleotides: TGTGCCAGCAGCTTAATGGCCCAACGGCCGCAGTTCTTC. Protein product: CASSLMAQRPQFF.

Only a few counts were recorded for this clonotype. J is TRBJ2-7 and V is TRBV7-2; D is perhaps TRBD2 (5 bases). This CDR3 has 14 residues. Trimming took 0 bases from V and 3 from J, leaving 9 bases between them. CDR1 SGHTA and CDR2 FQGNSA come from the germline V gene. The CDR3 DNA sequence: TGTGCCAGCAGCTTAGCGCGGGCGATCTACGAGCAGTACTTC. Its protein product is CASSLARAIYEQYF.

The sample holds many counts of this clonotype. V usage is TRBV20-1 and J usage is TRBJ2-7; 12 positions match TRBD2. J lost 5 bases, V lost 0 bases, and 5 bases had no gene match. CDR1 is DFQATT and CDR2 is SNEGSKA in the germline V gene (reference sequence). The CDR3 consists of 15 residues. The CDR3 DNA is TGCAGTGCTAGAGATAGTACTAGCGGGAGGAACGAGCAGTACTTC. Its translation is CSARDSTSGRNEQYF.

This clonotype was seen only a few times. The J gene is TRBJ1-5, the V gene TRBV20-1, with a possible D match to TRBD1 (5 bases). V was shortened by 0 bases and J by 4 bases, with 13 bases between the two germline ends. The CDR3 sequence is 15 residues long. In germline, CDR1 is DFQATT, CDR2 SNEGSKA (reference sequence). CDR3 sequence reads: CSARDPGTENQPQHF. DNA of the CDR3: TGCAGTGCTAGAGACCCCGGGACGGAAAATCAGCCCCAGCATTTT.

This clonotype was seen repeatedly, ten times or more. The chain is built from TRBV12-3 or TRBV12-4 and TRBJ2-1, with a possible D match to TRBD1 (6 bases). Trimming left V 3 bases short and J 5 bases short, with 8 bases between. The CDR3 runs 13 residues. CDR3 loop: CASSFNRDNEQFF. CDR3 in DNA: TGTGCCAGCAGTTTCAACAGGGACAATGAGCAGTTCTTC.

This clonotype was observed many times. V is TRBV6-1 and J is TRBJ2-7; 10 nucleotides line up with TRBD1. J lost 3 bases, V lost 0 bases, and 2 bases had no gene match. The CDR3 length is 15 residues. CDR1 MNHNS and CDR2 SASEGT come from the germline V gene. The CDR3 protein is CASSEAGQGIYEQYF. In DNA, the CDR3 is TGTGCCAGCAGTGAAGCGGGACAGGGGATCTACGAGCAGTACTTC.

This clonotype was recorded only once. The CDR3 DNA reads as TGCGCCAGCAGCCAAGATCAAGGTGGGGCTTATAGCACAGATACGCAGTATTTT. It yields the protein CASSQDQGGAYSTDTQYF. V usage is TRBV4-1 and J usage is TRBJ2-3; a weak D match, TRBD1 (5 bases). V gave up 0 bases and J gave up 0 bases, with 16 bases separating them. The length of the CDR3 is 18 residues. Germline CDR1 is MGHRA and CDR2 is YSYEKL.

This chain connects TRBV2 to TRBJ1-1; D possibly corresponds to TRBD1 (5 bases). Germline CDR1 reads SNHLY; CDR2 reads FYNNEI. CDR3 length equals 14 residues. V lost 5 bases and J lost 0, with 10 bases in between. CDR3: CASSQDSMNTEAFF. The CDR3 coding sequence is TGTGCCAGCAGTCAAGACAGCATGAACACTGAAGCTTTCTTT. Full variable domain (remainder filled in from reference TRBV2 and TRBJ1-1): EPEVTQTPSHQVTQMGQEVILRCVPISNHLYFYWYRQILGQKVEFLVSFYNNEISEKSEIFDDQFSVERPDGSNFTLKIRSTKLEDSAMYFCASSQDSMNTEAFFGQGTRLTVV.

This clonotype has at least ten counts. The chain is built from TRBV18 and TRBJ2-7, with 9 positions matching TRBD1. The CDR3 sequence is 16 residues long. The germline V gene encodes CDR1 KGHSH and CDR2 LQKENI. After removal of 2 bases from V and 4 bases from J, the junction contained 9 bases not matched to a gene. The CDR3 DNA follows: TGTGCCAGCTCACCAACTCGGGACAGGGTACCATACGAGCAGTACTTC. Translated, it gives CASSPTRDRVPYEQYF.

This clonotype came up a few times. This chain links TRBV7-2 with TRBJ1-6, with TRBD1 matching over 10 bases. Per the germline V gene, CDR1 is SGHTA and CDR2 is FQGNSA. The CDR3 is made up of 17 amino acids. Unmatched junction bases numbered 7, after V lost 1 base and J lost 7 bases. The CDR3 DNA is TGTGCCAGCAGCTTAGAGGCCCGGGACAGGGGAAATTCACCCCTCCACTTT. This translates into CASSLEARDRGNSPLHF. The full variable domain, in which reference TRBV7-2 and TRBJ1-6 provide the parts outside the CDR3, is GAGVSQSPSNKVTEKGKDVELRCDPISGHTALYWYRQSLGQGLEFLIYFQGNSAPDKSGLPSDRFSAERTGGSVSTLTIQRTQQEDSAVYLCASSLEARDRGNSPLHFGNGTRLTVT.

This clonotype was seen only a few times. The CDR3 here is CASSFVGSNQPQHF. For the CDR3, the DNA is TGTGCCAGCAGCTTCGTCGGTAGCAATCAGCCCCAGCATTTT. The rearrangement links TRBV7-2 to TRBJ1-5; D gene unclear. V gave up 3 bases and J gave up 0 bases, with 6 bases separating them. The CDR3 spans 14 residues. Per germline, CDR1 SGHTA and CDR2 FQGNSA.

J is TRBJ2-3 and V is TRBV20-1; D remains unclear. The germline V and J ends were trimmed by 3 bases and 4 bases, with 8 bases remaining between them. The CDR3 is 12 residues long. Germline-derived CDR1 and CDR2 are DFQATT and SNEGSKA (reference sequence). CDR3 in DNA: TGCAGTGCTAGTACCCCCGCAGATACGCAGTATTTT. Translation: CSASTPADTQYF.

At least ten counts were recorded for this clonotype. The rearrangement links TRBV5-1 to TRBJ2-1, with D tentatively TRBD1 (6 bases). The CDR3 runs 15 residues. V was shortened by 0 bases and J by 3 bases, with 10 bases between the two germline ends. From germline, CDR1 is SGHRS and CDR2 YFSETQ. CDR3 coding DNA: TGCGCCAGCAGCTTGGCCGGGGACAACTACAATGAGCAGTTCTTC. Translated: CASSLAGDNYNEQFF.

This clonotype was observed many times. This rearrangement joins TRBV24-1 to TRBJ2-7, with a possible D match to TRBD1 (5 bases). Germline-derived CDR1 and CDR2 are KGHDR and SFDVKD. The CDR3 loop spans 14 amino acids. V lost 1 base, J lost 4 bases, and 10 bases lay in between. This CDR3 is CATSDFRTTYEQYF. The CDR3 DNA reads as TGTGCCACCAGTGATTTCCGGACAACTTACGAGCAGTACTTC.

The chain couples TRBV9 to TRBJ2-1; D possibly corresponds to TRBD2 (6 bases). Germline CDR1 and CDR2: SGDLS and YYNGEE. The CDR3 runs to 13 residues. Trimming took off 0 bases at V and 8 bases at J, with 9 bases between the two ends. CDR3 region: CASSVGLVHEQFF. CDR3 DNA sequence: TGTGCCAGCAGCGTAGGACTAGTGCATGAGCAGTTCTTC.

J is TRBJ2-1 and V is TRBV7-2; D tentatively reads TRBD1 or TRBD2 (5 bases each). V was trimmed by 1 base and J by 9 bases, leaving 22 bases between them. Germline V gene sequence: CDR1 SGHTA, CDR2 FQGNSA. The CDR3 length is 17 residues. CDR3 loop: CASSLGLRDPTRGEQFF. In nucleotides, the CDR3 is TGTGCCAGCAGCTTAGGTCTACGGGACCCCACAAGGGGTGAGCAGTTCTTC.